The rows below give T cell receptor beta chains drawn from one sample of a study of blood T cell repertoires in COVID-19. Clones were sequenced by immunoSEQ multiplex PCR, and TCRdb holds only the in-frame ones, with some missing. The sample lists approximately 270,000 clones, over 75% occurring once. Input material: PBMCs or T cells enriched from blood (not recorded which). Receptors were obtained from a woman aged 25 to 39 who had recovered from COVID-19. The CDR3 runs from the conserved cysteine through the conserved F or W. Fields, in order: V gene, D gene, clone size, J gene, CDR3 protein, CDR3 DNA. A D gene is named only where the DNA matches it firmly. The listing skips clone size in some rows; elsewhere it reads once, few, many or a size class.

>TRBV28|.|.|TRBJ2-1
CASSLQQGEQFF
TGTGCCAGCAGTTTACAGCAGGGTGAGCAGTTCTTC
>TRBV27|.|.|TRBJ1-5
CASSWGRGQPQHF
TGTGCCAGCAGTTGGGGGAGGGGACAGCCCCAGCATTTT
>TRBV19|.|few|TRBJ1-6
CASSVDIHSPLHF
TGTGCCAGTAGTGTGGACATTCATTCACCCCTCCACTTT
>TRBV27|TRBD1|many|TRBJ1-1
CASNRQGPNTEAFF
TGTGCCAGCAATAGACAGGGGCCGAACACTGAAGCTTTCTTT
>TRBV18|TRBD2|.|TRBJ2-1
CASSPGLAGSYNEQFF
TGTGCCAGCTCCCCGGGACTAGCGGGCTCCTACAATGAGCAGTTCTTC
>TRBV10-3|.|once|TRBJ1-1
CAVTIDSYDTEAFF
TGTGCCGTCACTATTGACAGCTACGACACTGAAGCTTTCTTT
>TRBV6-5|TRBD1|once|TRBJ2-7
CASRPRQGWYEQYF
TGTGCCAGCAGACCAAGACAGGGATGGTACGAGCAGTACTTC
>TRBV5-1|.|.|TRBJ1-1
CASSSDPGPPEAFF
TGCGCCAGCAGCTCCGATCCAGGGCCCCCTGAAGCTTTCTTT
>TRBV6-5|TRBD1|.|TRBJ2-7
CASGTGALDEQYF
TGTGCCAGCGGGACAGGGGCTCTGGACGAGCAGTACTTC
>TRBV11-2|.|.|TRBJ2-7
CASSPLRYEQYF
TGTGCCAGCAGCCCCCTGCGGTACGAGCAGTACTTC
>TRBV4-2|.|.|TRBJ2-7
CASSPIQGPAYEQYF
TGTGCCAGCAGCCCGATTCAGGGGCCGGCCTACGAGCAGTACTTC
>TRBV3-1/TRBV3-2|TRBD1|.|TRBJ1-4
CASSRGQGEKLFF
TGTGCCAGCAGCAGGGGGCAAGGAGAAAAACTGTTTTTT
>TRBV28|.|once|TRBJ1-2
CASSLLDRTYGYTF
TGTGCCAGCAGTTTATTAGACAGGACCTATGGCTACACCTTC
>TRBV29-1|.|.|TRBJ2-7
CSVRAGVIYEQYF
TGCAGCGTTAGGGCAGGGGTAATCTACGAGCAGTACTTC
>TRBV5-4|TRBD2|.|TRBJ2-3
CASARRLAGGPDTQYF
TGTGCCTCAGCCCGGAGGCTAGCGGGAGGGCCAGATACGCAGTATTTT
>TRBV7-9|.|.|TRBJ2-3
CASSSSSGTKVTQYF
TGTGCCAGCAGCTCGAGTTCCGGGACAAAAGTTACGCAGTATTTT
>TRBV7-9|.|.|TRBJ2-7
CASNFAGSYEQYF
TGTGCCAGCAACTTCGCAGGCTCCTACGAGCAGTACTTC
>TRBV18|.|.|TRBJ2-2
CASSPSHNRMNTGELFF
TGTGCCAGCTCACCAAGTCATAACAGGATGAACACCGGGGAGCTGTTTTTT
>TRBV11-3|.|.|TRBJ2-2
CASGQNGVTGELFF
TGTGCCAGCGGCCAAAATGGAGTTACCGGGGAGCTGTTTTTT
>TRBV28|.|once|TRBJ2-5
CASSEIFNDNHF
TGTGCCAGCAGCGAGATATTTAATGACAACCACTTC
>TRBV3-1/TRBV3-2|.|.|TRBJ1-4
CASSQEFGPTNEKLFF
TGTGCCAGCAGCCAAGAGTTTGGCCCAACTAATGAAAAACTGTTTTTT
>TRBV7-3|TRBD1|.|TRBJ2-1
CASSFGQGEQFF
TGTGCCAGCAGCTTTGGACAGGGAGAGCAGTTCTTC
>TRBV27|.|.|TRBJ2-3
CASRILQGSGADTQYF
TGTGCCAGCAGAATACTACAGGGATCGGGCGCAGATACGCAGTATTTT
>TRBV3-1/TRBV3-2|TRBD1|.|TRBJ1-1
CASSQLGGGLWTEAFF
TGTGCCAGCAGCCAACTAGGGGGCGGGCTGTGGACTGAAGCTTTCTTT
>TRBV28|.|.|TRBJ2-1
CASSRLFRASSYNEQFF
TGTGCCAGCAGTAGGTTGTTCAGGGCAAGCTCCTACAATGAGCAGTTCTTC
>TRBV11-2|.|.|TRBJ1-4
CASRQMEKLFF
TGTGCCAGCCGACAAATGGAAAAACTGTTTTTT
>TRBV5-1|TRBD1|.|TRBJ1-2
CASSLQGDGGYGYTF
TGCGCCAGCAGCTTGCAGGGGGATGGGGGCTATGGCTACACCTTC
>TRBV15|.|.|TRBJ1-2
CATSRGERFYGYTF
TGTGCCACCAGCAGAGGGGAGAGATTCTATGGCTACACCTTC
>TRBV2|TRBD2|.|TRBJ2-7
CASRTSGVYEQYF
TGTGCCAGCCGGACTAGCGGGGTCTACGAGCAGTACTTC
>TRBV7-9|TRBD1|.|TRBJ1-2
CASSLLGTVIRGYTF
TGTGCCAGCAGCTTACTCGGGACAGTAATTCGTGGCTACACCTTC
>TRBV27|.|.|TRBJ2-7
CASSLSAGPTPLGEQYF
TGTGCCAGCAGTTTATCGGCAGGGCCTACCCCCTTGGGCGAGCAGTACTTC
>TRBV24-1|.|.|TRBJ1-5
CATPGGVGNQPQHF
TGTGCCACACCCGGGGGGGTGGGCAATCAGCCCCAGCATTTT
>TRBV7-6|TRBD1|.|TRBJ1-2
CASSRRQGWRYGYTF
TGTGCCAGCAGCCGACGACAGGGATGGCGCTATGGCTACACCTTC
>TRBV10-1|TRBD1|.|TRBJ2-3
CASSGTGGKNTQYF
TGCGCCAGCAGTGGGACAGGGGGCAAGAATACGCAGTATTTT
>TRBV10-1|.|few|TRBJ1-2
CATSQGRSYGYTF
TGCGCCACCAGCCAGGGGAGATCCTATGGCTACACCTTC
>TRBV7-6|TRBD2|few|TRBJ2-1
CASTLASSSGRASGFFGQFF
TGTGCCAGCACCCTAGCGTCGTCTAGCGGGAGGGCCTCGGGTTTTTTCGGGCAGTTCTTC
>TRBV7-2|.|.|TRBJ2-1
CASSLVGGGGSYNEQFF
TGTGCCAGCAGCTTAGTTGGAGGCGGCGGATCCTACAATGAGCAGTTCTTC
>TRBV5-8|TRBD1|.|TRBJ1-1
CASSQLTGRNTEAFF
TGTGCCAGCAGTCAGTTGACAGGGCGGAACACTGAAGCTTTCTTT
>TRBV6-5|.|.|TRBJ2-1
CASSYSGNGGNEQFF
TGTGCCAGCAGTTACTCAGGCAACGGGGGCAATGAGCAGTTCTTC
>TRBV9|TRBD1|.|TRBJ2-1
CASSQTGGPYNEQFF
TGTGCCAGCAGCCAGACAGGGGGCCCCTACAATGAGCAGTTCTTC
>TRBV5-1|.|.|TRBJ1-1
CASSLSPTNTEAFF
TGCGCCAGCAGCTTGAGCCCGACTAACACTGAAGCTTTCTTT
>TRBV6-1|.|.|TRBJ1-1
CASNELAGNTEAFF
TGTGCCAGCAATGAACTCGCAGGGAACACTGAAGCTTTCTTT
>TRBV21-1|.|once|TRBJ1-1
CASSIAGAPGAFF
TGTGCCAGCAGCATAGCAGGGGCCCCAGGGGCTTTCTTT
>TRBV9|.|.|TRBJ1-5
CASSEGVLSNQPQHF
TGTGCCAGCAGTGAGGGAGTTTTGAGCAATCAGCCCCAGCATTTT
>TRBV19|.|.|TRBJ1-5
CASRDLAGVGYSVGSNQPQHF
TGTGCCAGTAGAGATCTGGCCGGGGTGGGGTATTCGGTGGGAAGCAATCAGCCCCAGCATTTT
>TRBV28|TRBD1|.|TRBJ1-1
CASRSDRAEAFF
TGTGCCAGCAGGTCAGACAGGGCTGAAGCTTTCTTT
>TRBV6-5|.|.|TRBJ2-2
CASSWTANTGELFF
TGTGCCAGCAGCTGGACAGCGAACACCGGGGAGCTGTTTTTT
>TRBV4-1|.|once|TRBJ1-2
CASSQNINYGYTF
TGCGCCAGCAGCCAGAACATTAACTATGGCTACACCTTC
>TRBV9|.|.|TRBJ1-1
CASSVTGFTEAFF
TGTGCCAGCAGCGTGACAGGATTCACTGAAGCTTTCTTT
>TRBV6-5|TRBD1|.|TRBJ2-7
CASSYMDRASFYEQYF
TGTGCCAGCAGTTACATGGACAGGGCCTCCTTCTACGAGCAGTACTTC
>TRBV10-2|TRBD1|.|TRBJ2-7
CASGDRVSYEQYF
TGCGCCAGCGGCGACAGGGTCTCCTACGAGCAGTACTTC
>TRBV2|.|.|TRBJ1-1
CASADSARMNTEAFF
TGTGCCAGCGCCGACAGTGCGAGGATGAACACTGAAGCTTTCTTT